This T cell receptor (beta chain) was sequenced in a study of regulatory T cells in long-lasting Graves disease (dated by TCRdb to the early 2020s). At the level of the whole study: Newly diagnosed Graves' disease patients had taken antithyroid drugs for less than 3 months. Patients with persistent Graves' disease were compared with patients with newly diagnosed Graves' disease using TCR sequencing and RNA sequencing of peripheral blood. The study took place in China and was registered as a clinical trial. A total of about 33 samples were covered by TCR sequencing, comprising approximately 13 persistent and about 20 newly diagnosed Graves' disease patients. Here is what the overall study found, with its caveats: The authors acknowledged the small sample size as a limitation that may reduce accuracy. Compared with newly diagnosed patients, persistent Graves' disease patients had lower TCR Shannon entropy and fewer highly expanded clones, which suggests clonal expansion. Sequencing and analysis were limited to the TCR beta chain. The study examined only peripheral blood because the primary lesion, thyroid tissue, could not be accessed. A larger number of public clonotypes was shared among persistent patients (more than 2,500) than among newly diagnosed patients (around 970). Persistent disease showed preferential use of TRBV28, TRBJ1-2 and TRBJ2-5, whereas newly diagnosed disease favored TRBV20-1 and TRBJ2-1.

This clonotype was recorded at least ten times. This receptor's antigen is unknown. The sample holds no much larger clone one base away, and base qualities are not on file. The protocol used for the library was multiplex PCR. The run used an Illumina HiSeq 4000. To build TCR beta libraries, CDR3 regions were amplified by Arm-PCR using iRepertoire HTBI primers. PCR products were gel purified before sequencing. The original methods were these. Gene usage analysis of CDR3 amino acid clonotypes relied on the 62 TRBV and over 13 TRBJ segments identified across samples. COPE and FqMerger were used to merge filtered high-quality paired reads into contigs. BLAST was used to align contigs to IMGT TRBV, TRBD and TRBJ reference genes, and CDR3 was defined according to IMGT. Any clonotype with a frequency above 0.1% was classified as a highly expanded clone. Repertoire diversity was measured by Shannon entropy, and V-J evenness by the Gini coefficient. A clonotype was considered public if more than one individual shared it. TCRdb reworked the public reads: Q25 trimming with fastp, MiXCR clone assembly, productive beta chains retained. Identical CDR3 proteins give one entry, which carries the most common genes and DNA. These V and J calls derive from TCRdb rather than the authors' analysis. The sample profile shows about 330,000 distinct CDR3 sequences; 16% of them were found once. The ten largest make up over 20% of the sample.

The intended sense of this specimen's time point label: newly diagnosed GD, antithyroid drugs for less than 3 months. RNA was extracted from PBMCs in TRIzol for both TCR sequencing and RNA sequencing. The diagnosis of Graves' disease followed American Thyroid Association guidelines. Patients for the study were recruited at an endocrinology department in Xi'an, China. Each patient gave roughly 10 milliliters of peripheral blood, collected in an EDTA anticoagulant tube. Ficoll Paque Plus density gradient separation was used to isolate PBMCs, and no further T cell sorting was done. An Agilent 2100 Bioanalyzer and agarose gel were used to assess RNA quality, and a NanoDrop 2000 was used to measure RNA concentration. Spanning cysteine to phenylalanine, the CDR3 consists of 14 amino acids. The read is trimmed to its CDR3 DNA, 42 bases read in frame from base 1. The germline V gene encodes CDR1 SGHNT and CDR2 YYREEE (reference sequence). V sheds 4 bases and J sheds 4 bases, leaving 12 bases between their ends.

These same data were also listed under a study on T cells in Graves' hyperthyroidism and ophthalmopathy. Taken from the second paper: Stable Graves' hyperthyroidism was defined as the absence of progression to ophthalmopathy over 18 months of follow-up. The hyperthyroidism patients were between 18 and 65 years old and newly diagnosed, with a disease duration of less than 2 months. The study excluded patients with uncontrolled infections, other autoimmune diseases, pregnancy or lactation. Diagnoses were established on the basis of clinical symptoms, serum thyroxine and TRAb, thyroid ultrasound, and orbital computed tomography. For the first round of RT-PCR on the TCR CDR3, the HTBI primer set was used together with the Qiagen OneStep RT-PCR kit. Most expanded thyroid clonotypes (frequency above 0.001) were also found in blood, which suggests that blood repertoires may mirror thyroid immune responses. Ophthalmopathy was separated from stable hyperthyroidism by a 13 V-J signature model, with around 88% sensitivity and about 81% specificity obtained in cross-validation and 80%/75% obtained in testing. In validation, the model predicted progression to ophthalmopathy with over 60% sensitivity and 72% to 75% specificity, a median of 6.5 months before onset. TCR V-J signatures able to tell the groups apart were searched for in a discovery cohort of 90 to 100 patients, of whom fewer than 45 had Graves' ophthalmopathy and about 60 had stable Graves' hyperthyroidism. Prospective prediction of ophthalmopathy was tested in an independent validation cohort consisting of 18 to 20 hyperthyroidism patients and more than 15 patients who later progressed to ophthalmopathy. The roughly 90 discovery patients were divided at random into training and test sets in a 7:3 ratio. Thyroid tissue and blood T-cell repertoires from more than five Graves' hyperthyroidism patients were also compared in the study. After sampling, hyperthyroidism patients received methimazole starting at 30 mg daily, and ophthalmopathy patients received high-dose intravenous methylprednisolone. Libraries were constructed in a second round of multiplex PCR, after which size selection and purification were carried out. The libraries were sequenced on an Illumina HiSeq2000 using paired-end 100 bp reads. SOAPnuke was used to process the raw data, with reads discarded if the reads contained adapters or uncalled bases, had a mean Phred below 15, or lacked an exact constant-primer or identifier match. High-quality paired reads were merged with COPE v1.2.5, and unique nucleotide sequences were defined as clonotypes. Clonotypes were aligned to IMGT TRBV, TRBD and TRBJ reference segments using MiTCR v1.1. Analysis was restricted to V-J combinations with a frequency above 0.0001, which covered roughly 99% of repertoires. The TCS score was defined as F50 (clonal expansion) divided by E x V (chaos), with BLOSUM62-based TCRdist calculated between CDR3 peptides within each V-J. Welch's t-statistics and random forest reduced 500 to 550 V-J features to roughly 13, which were used in a naive Bayes classifier (R e1071). Sample size was not statistically predetermined, and investigators were not blinded to group allocation. The paper describes TCR Vbeta CDR3 sequencing of roughly 130 peripheral blood samples, made up of 43 ophthalmopathy patients, roughly 75 hyperthyroidism patients and 17 progressor patients.

The TCR originated in a woman younger than 35 with Graves disease. Donor details come from another sample of the same person, matched by shared clones. The V gene is TRBV5-4 and the J gene is TRBJ2-1; the D gene is possibly TRBD1, with 6 bases matching. This material consisted of peripheral blood mononuclear cells (PBMCs), taken at new diagnosis, from a patient treated with antithyroid drugs. The CDR3 region: CASSPNREYNEQFF. Here is the DNA: TGTGCCAGCAGCCCGAACAGGGAATACAATGAGCAGTTCTTC.